What follows are 29 T cell receptor beta chains derived from one specimen sequenced in a study of shared clonotypes between healthy human individuals. Positive CCR7 selection of CD45RO-negative cells yielded the naive CD8 cells, and terminally differentiated effector memory CD45RA+ cells were excluded. The data were produced by immunoSEQ multiplex PCR, yet TCRdb's version contains in-frame clones alone and is incomplete. Of some 580,000 clones listed, roughly 98% were seen once; the top ten hold 0.3%. The sequencing sample was made of naive CD8+ T cells sorted from blood. The receptors shown here come from a man aged 25 to 40 in good health.

The CDR3, as DNA: TGTGCCAGCGGGGCTAAAGGGCAGACTGAAGCTTTCTTT. Residues: CASGAKGQTEAFF. The chain employs TRBV5-4 and TRBJ1-1; weak D call: TRBD1 (5 bases). Germline loops: CDR1 SGHNT, CDR2 YYREEE (reference sequence). CDR3 length: 13 amino acids. V lost 7 bases to trimming and J lost 5 bases, with 15 bases between them.

The CDR3 reads CAWTTDGSSGNTIYF. As DNA, the CDR3 is TGTGCCTGGACTACTGATGGGTCCTCTGGAAACACCATATATTTT. The V gene is TRBV30, the J gene TRBJ1-3, with D uncertain. Trimming took 4 bases from V and 0 from J, leaving 13 bases between them. The germline gives CDR1 GTSNPN, CDR2 SVGIG (reference sequence). CDR3 length equals 15 residues.

The chain couples TRBV6-6 to TRBJ1-5; D ambiguous. This CDR3 is built from 12 residues. CDR1 and CDR2 (germline): MNHNY, SVGAGI (reference sequence). Trimming left V 6 bases short and J 4 bases short, with 7 bases between. The CDR3 is CASSHSNQPQHF. Here the CDR3 DNA reads TGTGCCAGCAGCCACTCGAATCAGCCCCAGCATTTT.

The chain carries TRBV27 and TRBJ2-7; D possibly corresponds to TRBD2 (5 bases). The CDR3 covers 14 residues. V lost 6 bases and J lost 2, with 14 bases in between. Germline loops: CDR1 MNHEY, CDR2 SMNVEV (reference sequence). The CDR3 is CASRSAGFPYEQYF. In DNA form, the CDR3 reads TGTGCCAGCAGAAGCGCGGGTTTTCCCTACGAGCAGTACTTC.

The genes are TRBV19 and TRBJ2-1; 16 nucleotides match TRBD2. The germline CDR1 and CDR2 sequences are LNHDA and SQIVND (reference sequence). Trimming removed 3 bases from V and 7 bases from J; junction bases left unmatched: 3. This CDR3 is built from 16 residues. The CDR3 reads CASSIMGLAGGNEQFF. CDR3 nucleotide sequence: TGTGCCAGTAGTATTATGGGACTAGCGGGAGGGAATGAGCAGTTCTTC.

This clone has just one count. This chain joins TRBV5-1 and TRBJ2-5; D call uncertain. From germline, CDR1 is SGHRS and CDR2 YFSETQ. The V end was cut by 0 bases, the J end by 1 base, with 13 bases between. This CDR3 spans 16 amino acids. CDR3 region: CASSLAVVPAQETQYF. CDR3 nucleotides: TGCGCCAGCAGCTTGGCCGTGGTACCAGCCCAAGAGACCCAGTACTTC.

The V call is TRBV13, the J call TRBJ2-1; TRBD1 agrees at 8 bases. The ends lost 5 bases at V and 5 bases at J; junction bases unmatched: 8. CDR1 is PRHDT, CDR2 FYEKMQ, per germline (reference sequence). This CDR3 is 15 amino acids long. The CDR3 loop reads CASSLFGQGNNEQFF. CDR3 DNA sequence: TGTGCCAGCAGCCTGTTCGGACAGGGTAACAATGAGCAGTTCTTC.

The chain has TRBV5-1 and TRBJ2-7; 10 nucleotides align to TRBD1. Germline CDR1 and CDR2: SGHRS and YFSETQ. The CDR3 has 14 residues. V shed 5 bases and J 5 bases; nucleotides not matched to a gene: 7. DNA of the CDR3: TGCGCCAGCAGAGTCGGGACAGGGGACAACGAGCAGTACTTC. It specifies CASRVGTGDNEQYF.

DNA of the CDR3: TGTGCCGCGGGGTCTGAAGCTTTCTTT. It encodes CAAGSEAFF. This chain uses TRBV6-5 with TRBJ1-1, with unresolved D. The CDR3 consists of 9 residues. CDR1 is MNHEY and CDR2 is SVGAGI in the germline V gene. Trimming shortened V by 11 bases and J by 6 bases, and 7 bases separated the two germline ends.

The V and J genes are TRBV10-3 and TRBJ2-7; D perhaps matches TRBD2 (5 bases). CDR3 length: 14 residues. Trimming took 7 bases from V and 0 from J, leaving 13 bases between them. The germline gives CDR1 ENHRY, CDR2 SYGVKD. The CDR3 nucleotides read TGTGCCATCACCAGTGACGGACTCTCCTACGAGCAGTACTTC. Translating it yields CAITSDGLSYEQYF.

This clone was seen once. The V call is TRBV2, the J call TRBJ2-7, with D tentatively TRBD2 (5 bases). The V gene lost 6 bases and the J gene lost 2 bases, with 11 bases spanning the gap. The CDR3 sequence is 13 residues long. Germline values: CDR1 SNHLY, CDR2 FYNNEI. DNA of the CDR3: TGTGCCAGCAGAAGAGGGCTAGCCTACGAGCAGTACTTC. Translation: CASRRGLAYEQYF.

The chain employs TRBV10-3 and TRBJ1-5, with D possibly matching TRBD1 (5 bases). Per germline, CDR1 ENHRY and CDR2 SYGVKD. V lost 3 bases to trimming and J lost 6 bases, with 12 bases between them. CDR3 size: 14 residues. This chain's CDR3 is CAISDQGLTQPQHF. Written as DNA, the CDR3 is TGTGCCATCAGTGATCAGGGTTTAACTCAGCCCCAGCATTTT.

V and J are TRBV2 and TRBJ1-4; the D gene is possibly TRBD1 (5 bases). Trimming cost V 8 bases and J 0 bases, with 16 bases left between them. The CDR3 is 16 amino acids. Germline assignment: CDR1 SNHLY and CDR2 FYNNEI. This chain's CDR3 is CASYVQQVATNEKLFF. The CDR3 DNA reads as TGTGCCAGCTACGTTCAACAGGTTGCAACTAATGAAAAACTGTTTTTT.

This chain connects TRBV29-1 to TRBJ2-7; D may be TRBD2 (5 bases). Germline V CDR1 and CDR2: SQVTM, ANQGSEA. The CDR3 spans 10 residues. The ends were cut back, 5 bases at V and 6 bases at J, with 8 bases in the middle. The CDR3, as DNA: TGCAGCGTTCAAGGGAGCGAGCAGTACTTC. Its protein is CSVQGSEQYF.

This clone was detected once. J is TRBJ2-1 and V is TRBV29-1; 8 nucleotides match TRBD2. The CDR3 runs to 16 residues. Germline V gives CDR1 SQVTM, CDR2 ANQGSEA. Trimming at V came to 7 bases and at J to 4 bases, leaving 15 bases not matched to a gene. The CDR3 sequence: CSGERGSGRNYNEQFF. The CDR3 DNA reads as TGCAGCGGTGAGAGGGGGAGCGGGAGAAATTACAATGAGCAGTTCTTC.

The J gene is TRBJ2-1, the V gene TRBV11-2; 14 nucleotides align to TRBD2. J was trimmed by 4 bases and V by 0 bases; bases with no gene match: 8. The germline CDR1 and CDR2 sequences are SGHAT and FQNNGV. The CDR3 runs to 19 residues. The DNA of the CDR3 is TGTGCCAGCAGCTTAGACGCGGGACTAGCGGGAGTTATTTACAATGAGCAGTTCTTC. Encoded protein: CASSLDAGLAGVIYNEQFF. The full variable domain, with the rest looked up from reference TRBV11-2 and TRBJ2-1, is EAGVAQSPRYKIIEKRQSVAFWCNPISGHATLYWYQQILGQGPKLLIQFQNNGVVDDSQLPKDRFSAERLKGVDSTLKIQPAKLEDSAVYLCASSLDAGLAGVIYNEQFFGPGTRLTVL.

The chain carries TRBV6-5 and TRBJ2-7; TRBD1 matches at 10 bases. Germline V gene sequence: CDR1 MNHEY, CDR2 SVGAGI. The trim removed 5 bases at V and 3 bases at J, leaving 4 bases unmatched. The CDR3 consists of 14 residues. The CDR3 DNA reads TGTGCCAGCAGTGCCGGGACAGGGGTCTACGAGCAGTACTTC. This encodes CASSAGTGVYEQYF.

The rearrangement uses TRBV6-5 and TRBJ2-1, with 9 bases aligning to TRBD1. The CDR3 runs 14 residues. J was trimmed by 6 bases and V by 2 bases; bases with no gene match: 2. In germline, CDR1 is MNHEY, CDR2 SVGAGI. The CDR3 is CASSYATGGNEQFF. In DNA, the CDR3 is TGTGCCAGCAGTTACGCGACAGGGGGCAATGAGCAGTTCTTC.

J is TRBJ1-5 and V is TRBV21-1; the DNA was not used to check the table's D call, TRBD1. TRBV21-1 is labeled a pseudogene. This CDR3 has 20 amino acids. The DNA of the CDR3 is TGTGCCAGCAGCATTTGGGGACGGTCCGGGACAGGGGCAAAAAATCAGCCCCAGCATTTT. Its protein is CASSIWGRSGTGAKNQPQHF.

The rearrangement uses TRBV6-5 and TRBJ2-7; D is unresolved. The CDR3 sequence is 12 residues long. Germline loops: CDR1 MNHEY, CDR2 SVGAGI. The V and J ends lost 4 bases and 5 bases respectively, with 9 bases between them. CDR3 sequence: CASSSYGDEQYF. CDR3 nucleotide sequence: TGTGCCAGCAGTTCGTATGGCGACGAGCAGTACTTC.

The chain couples TRBV7-8 to TRBJ2-2; 7 nucleotides line up with TRBD1. Germline trimming cut 8 bases from V and 5 bases from J; bases unmatched to any gene: 5. The CDR3 totals 13 residues. CDR1 is SGHVS and CDR2 is FQNEAQ in the germline V gene. The CDR3 is CASLTGRTGELFF. As DNA, the CDR3 is TGTGCCAGCCTGACAGGGCGAACCGGGGAGCTGTTTTTT. The variable domain in full, with the rest retrieved from reference TRBV7-8 and TRBJ2-2, is GAGVSQSPRYKVAKRGQDVALRCDPISGHVSLFWYQQALGQGPEFLTYFQNEAQLDKSGLPSDRFFAERPEGSVSTLKIQRTQQEDSAVYLCASLTGRTGELFFGEGSRLTVL.

The V and J genes are TRBV7-6 and TRBJ2-3, with D tentatively TRBD2 (5 bases). The germline V and J ends were trimmed by 3 bases and 5 bases, with 21 bases remaining between them. This CDR3 comprises 17 residues. CDR1 is SGHVS, CDR2 FNYEAQ, per germline. This chain's CDR3 is CASSFDSAVLIRDTQYF. The CDR3 region has the DNA TGTGCCAGCAGCTTTGATTCAGCGGTACTCATTAGAGATACGCAGTATTTT.

This chain connects TRBV7-9 to TRBJ2-7; 8 nucleotides agree with TRBD1. In germline, CDR1 is SEHNR, CDR2 FQNEAQ (reference sequence). V shed 6 bases, J shed 3 bases, and the junction held 7 bases outside the gene matches. The length of the CDR3 is 14 residues. For the CDR3, the DNA is TGTGCCAGCAGTTCAAGGACAGGGCTCTACGAGCAGTACTTC. Protein product: CASSSRTGLYEQYF.

The CDR3 DNA reads as TGTGCCAGCAGTGAACGGACAGGGGCCGAGCAGTTCTTC. It codes for CASSERTGAEQFF. The chain is built from TRBV2 and TRBJ2-1, with 9 bases identical to TRBD1. The germline CDR1 and CDR2 sequences are SNHLY and FYNNEI. There are 13 residues in the CDR3. V lost 2 bases to trimming and J lost 10 bases; unmatched junction nucleotides: 3.

This sequence joins TRBV7-9 and TRBJ1-3, with 10 bases matching TRBD1. V lost 4 bases, J lost 6 bases, and 6 bases stayed unmatched. Germline values: CDR1 SEHNR, CDR2 FQNEAQ (reference sequence). The CDR3 contains 15 residues. CDR3 nucleotides: TGTGCCAGCAGCTACCGGGACAGGGGTGAAAACACCATATATTTT. Its protein product is CASSYRDRGENTIYF.

This chain joins TRBV27 and TRBJ2-7, with 9 bases identical to TRBD1. This CDR3 has 18 amino acids. CDR1 MNHEY and CDR2 SMNVEV come from the germline V gene (reference sequence). V dropped 5 bases and J dropped 0; count of bases not matched to a gene: 14. CDR3 amino acids: CASSTIPGTGLSSYEQYF. The CDR3 bases are TGTGCCAGCAGTACGATCCCCGGGACAGGGTTGAGCTCCTACGAGCAGTACTTC.

The chain employs TRBV15 and TRBJ1-2, with D possibly being TRBD1 (6 bases). This CDR3 region has 14 residues. CDR1 is LNHNV and CDR2 is YYDKDF in the germline V gene (reference sequence). The ends were cut back, 1 base at V and 5 bases at J, with 11 bases in the middle. The CDR3 region is CATSRAGQTYGYTF. CDR3 coding DNA: TGTGCCACCAGCAGAGCCGGACAGACGTATGGCTACACCTTC.

As to this clone: Other DNA sequences in this specimen translate into the identical CDR3. This rearrangement joins TRBV4-1 to TRBJ2-1, with D possibly TRBD1 on 5 matching bases. Germline V lookup: CDR1 MGHRA, CDR2 YSYEKL. CDR3 size: 13 residues. V was pared by 4 bases and J by 3 bases, with 7 bases between. The CDR3 here is CASSLDSYNEQFF. Here the CDR3 DNA reads TGCGCCAGCAGCCTCGACAGCTACAATGAGCAGTTCTTC.

The chain uses TRBV4-1 and TRBJ2-7; 8 nucleotides align to TRBD1. The J segment lost 2 bases and the V segment lost 5 bases, leaving 5 bases of the junction unmatched. The CDR3 sequence is 14 residues long. Germline CDR1 reads MGHRA; CDR2 reads YSYEKL. CDR3 DNA: TGCGCCAGCAGCGTAAGACAGGGGACCTACGAGCAGTACTTC. Translation: CASSVRQGTYEQYF.